This TCR beta chain was observed in a study of T-cell memory formation after mild COVID-19. V was pared by 1 base and J by 1 base, with 6 bases of the junction left unmatched. Germline CDR1 reads SGHRS; CDR2 reads YFSETQ. This CDR3 spans 16 amino acids. MiXCR was run by TCRdb on the 5' RACE reads, yielding one entry per CDR3 protein. The sample has under 700,000 distinct CDR3 sequences, roughly 20% seen once. Only a few counts were recorded for this clonotype. Sequencing used PBMCs or a T cell subset sorted from them (not recorded which). The source of this sequence is an adult woman who had mild COVID-19 (a few samples of this study predate the infection). Cell type and time point are not known. The chain recombines TRBV5-1 with TRBJ2-5; 8 bases are a match to TRBD2. The CDR3 loop reads CASSLYLAGGQETQYF. The CDR3 DNA reads TGCGCCAGCAGCTTGTACTTGGCGGGGGGCCAAGAGACCCAGTACTTC.